This T cell receptor (beta chain) derives from a study of a mutant IDH1 vaccine in newly diagnosed glioma. Whole-study context: Treated patients had a mean age of approximately 40 years and a sex split that was roughly 60% male and about 38% female. Earlier treatment was radiotherapy, temozolomide, or both, with most getting both. Whole-study results and caveats: Altogether, about 95% of patients exhibited vaccine-induced immune responses.

Time point defined: week 47, end of study. One vaccine dose held 300 ug of mutant IDH1 20-mer peptide and came with topical imiquimod. The astrocytomas were IDH1-mutant, ATRX-negative, and WHO grade 3 or 4. A word on this clone: Its cognate antigen is unknown.

From germline, CDR1 is SEHNR and CDR2 FQNEAQ (reference sequence). With 8 bases clipped from V and 7 bases from J, the junction kept 12 bases outside the gene matches. CDR3 length equals 14 residues. TCRdb's copy holds only in-frame clones and misses some; the assay was immunoSEQ multiplex PCR. The data contain approximately 60,000 clones, around 83% of them singletons. The chain links TRBV7-9 to TRBJ2-7; 9 bases fit TRBD1. The clonotype comes from a woman between 45 and 60 years old with glioma. The source was PBMCs, collected from a glioma patient whose treatment included an IDH1 peptide vaccine. CDR3 coding DNA: TGTGCCAGCGACCCACAGGGGGCGGTTGGTGAGCAGTACTTC. It specifies CASDPQGAVGEQYF.